The 4 T cell receptor beta chains below all came from one sample that was sequenced in a study of blood T cell repertoires in COVID-19 (TCRdb year 2020). Receptor amplification or capture employed the immunoSEQ multiplex PCR assay. TCRdb's version of the immuneACCESS table is confined to in-frame rearrangements and falls short of the full clone set. An unresolved V gene accounts for under half of the shortfall where checked; the remainder is of unknown origin. A total of around 250,000 clones appear in this sample, under 90% of them only once. About 0.94% of the sample belongs to the ten largest clones. Sample: peripheral blood. These receptors all stem from a woman between 35 and 50 years old who had recovered from COVID-19.

This clone was observed once. The chain recombines TRBV24-1 with TRBJ2-1, with 7 positions matching TRBD2. After removal of 1 base from V and 0 bases from J, the junction contained 2 bases not matched to a gene. Per the germline V gene, CDR1 is KGHDR and CDR2 is SFDVKD. CDR3 length: 16 residues. DNA for the CDR3: TGTGCCACCAGTGATTTCGGCGGGAGCTCCTACAATGAGCAGTTCTTC. Encoded protein: CATSDFGGSSYNEQFF.

The chain is built from TRBV12-5 and TRBJ2-3; 9 bases map to TRBD1. This CDR3 is 16 amino acids long. Germline V lookup: CDR1 LGHNT, CDR2 FRNRAP. J was trimmed by 5 bases and V by 5 bases; bases with no gene match: 11. In DNA, the CDR3 is TGTGCTAGTGGTCTGCCCTTGACAGGGGGGCGAGATACGCAGTATTTT. Translated: CASGLPLTGGRDTQYF.

The V call is TRBV7-3, the J call TRBJ2-1; D is undetermined. Per germline, CDR1 SGHTA and CDR2 FQGTGA. There are 17 residues in the CDR3. V was shortened by 1 base and J by 5 bases, with 18 bases between the two germline ends. The CDR3 region has the DNA TGTGCCAGCAGCTTAATTCCCTCGGTCGCTGCAAACAATGAGCAGTTCTTC. This gives the protein CASSLIPSVAANNEQFF.

V usage is TRBV5-4 and J usage is TRBJ2-5; 13 positions agree with TRBD2. Germline trimming cut 4 bases from V and 3 bases from J; bases unmatched to any gene: 9. Per germline, CDR1 SGHNT and CDR2 YYREEE (reference sequence). The CDR3 has 17 residues. CDR3 sequence reads: CASSPGTSGIFEETQYF. CDR3 coding DNA: TGTGCCAGCAGCCCAGGGACTAGCGGGATATTTGAAGAGACCCAGTACTTC.